These T cell receptor beta chains were read from a single sample in a study of memory CD8 T cells in hepatitis C reinfection. Only in-frame clones appear in the TCRdb table, and some are missing; sequencing was by immunoSEQ multiplex PCR. The sample lists approximately 51,000 clones; roughly 90% were seen once. The sample comprised naive CD8+ T cells sorted from blood. These receptors came from a man younger than 35 with hepatitis C virus infection. CDR3s include the opening cysteine and the closing phenylalanine or tryptophan. The D gene is left open where the match is weak. A clone size is listed for some rows: how often the clone was seen (once, few, many), or a class if it is expanded.

clone_size	d_call	v_call	j_call	cdr3_aa	cdr3_nt
-	-	TRBV18	TRBJ1-1	CASSLGHNTEAFF	TGTGCCAGCTCACTAGGACACAACACTGAAGCTTTCTTT
-	TRBD1	TRBV5-1	TRBJ1-1	CASSVNTGGVTEAFF	TGCGCCAGCAGCGTGAACACAGGGGGAGTCACTGAAGCTTTCTTT
-	TRBD2	TRBV5-1	TRBJ2-1	CASSLEAGRVLADEQFF	TGCGCCAGCAGCTTGGAGGCAGGGAGGGTGTTGGCCGATGAGCAGTTCTTC
-	-	TRBV11-2	TRBJ2-2	CASSLGPTGPRELFF	TGTGCCAGCAGCTTAGGCCCTACAGGGCCCAGGGAGCTGTTTTTT
few	-	TRBV25-1	TRBJ1-5	CASSAQGNQPQHF	TGTGCCAGCAGTGCGCAGGGGAATCAGCCCCAGCATTTT
-	-	TRBV27	TRBJ1-4	CASSLAEPAATNEKLFF	TGTGCCAGCAGTTTAGCGGAGCCGGCCGCAACTAATGAAAAACTGTTTTTT
-	-	TRBV15	TRBJ1-6	CATTLGTMDSPLHF	TGTGCCACCACTCTCGGGACAATGGATTCACCCCTCCACTTT
-	-	TRBV21-1	TRBJ1-6	CASSFHTPRTAHNSPLHF	TGTGCCAGCAGCTTCCATACCCCACGGACAGCGCATAATTCACCCCTCCACTTT
-	TRBD2	TRBV19	TRBJ2-1	CASSSKRGLPYNEQFF	TGTGCCAGTAGCTCGAAGCGGGGCCTTCCCTACAATGAGCAGTTCTTC
-	TRBD1	TRBV18	TRBJ2-2	CASSQTGGAGGELFF	TGTGCCAGCTCACAAACAGGGGGCGCCGGCGGGGAGCTGTTTTTT
-	-	TRBV6-5	TRBJ1-2	CASSYSPRDGYTF	TGTGCCAGCAGTTACTCCCCAAGAGATGGCTACACCTTC
-	TRBD1	TRBV28	TRBJ1-3	CASRSTGSTGNTIYF	TGTGCCAGCAGATCGACAGGGTCGACTGGAAACACCATATATTTT
once	-	TRBV4-1	TRBJ2-1	CASSPSERGYNEQFF	TGCGCCAGCAGCCCCTCGGAAAGGGGCTACAATGAGCAGTTCTTC
-	TRBD1	TRBV4-3	TRBJ2-5	CASSQDFQTGQETQYF	TGCGCCAGCAGCCAAGATTTCCAGACAGGGCAAGAGACCCAGTACTTC
-	TRBD1	TRBV4-1	TRBJ1-1	CASSSDRVTEAFF	TGCGCCAGCAGCTCGGACAGGGTCACTGAAGCTTTCTTT
-	TRBD1	TRBV10-3	TRBJ2-7	CAISDPTGIVYEQYF	TGTGCCATCAGTGACCCGACAGGGATCGTGTACGAGCAGTACTTC
-	TRBD1	TRBV5-1	TRBJ2-3	CASSPQDRVPDTQYF	TGCGCCAGCAGCCCTCAGGACAGGGTGCCAGATACGCAGTATTTT
-	-	TRBV19	TRBJ1-2	CASTAPDGYTF	TGTGCCAGTACCGCCCCGGATGGCTACACCTTC
-	TRBD2	TRBV10-3	TRBJ2-7	CAISEGASGPRYEQYF	TGTGCCATCAGTGAGGGGGCTAGCGGGCCAAGGTACGAGCAGTACTTC
-	-	TRBV4-1	TRBJ2-7	CASSQRTDSYEQYF	TGCGCCAGCAGCCAGAGGACAGACTCCTACGAGCAGTACTTC
-	-	TRBV18	TRBJ1-4	CASSPGVWQGNLANEKLFF	TGTGCCAGCTCACCAGGGGTCTGGCAGGGAAATTTAGCTAATGAAAAACTGTTTTTT
-	-	TRBV21-1	TRBJ1-5	CASSKRNQGIYSNQPQHF	TGTGCCAGCAGCAAGAGGAACCAGGGGATATATAGCAATCAGCCCCAGCATTTT
-	-	TRBV19	TRBJ1-3	CASSPTASSGNTIYF	TGTGCCAGTAGTCCGACAGCAAGCTCTGGAAACACCATATATTTT
-	-	TRBV28	TRBJ2-5	CASRAGQTYQETQYF	TGTGCCAGCAGGGCCGGACAGACCTACCAAGAGACCCAGTACTTC
-	TRBD2	TRBV9	TRBJ2-5	CASSVGSGGAAETQYF	TGTGCCAGCAGCGTAGGAAGCGGGGGGGCCGCGGAGACCCAGTACTTC
-	TRBD2	TRBV9	TRBJ2-1	CASSGPLAGGYNEQFF	TGTGCCAGCAGCGGACCTCTAGCGGGAGGCTACAATGAGCAGTTCTTC
-	-	TRBV19	TRBJ1-1	CASRATGGNTEAFF	TGTGCCAGCCGGGCGACAGGAGGGAACACTGAAGCTTTCTTT
-	TRBD2	TRBV28	TRBJ2-2	CASSRSGTVVAGDPGELFF	TGTGCCTCCTCCCGGTCCGGGACAGTAGTAGCGGGAGACCCCGGGGAGCTGTTTTTT
-	-	TRBV6-6	TRBJ1-5	CASSPPGGGSQPQHF	TGTGCCAGCAGTCCCCCGGGGGGTGGGTCTCAGCCCCAGCATTTT
-	TRBD2	TRBV4-1	TRBJ2-7	CASSPRTSDDYEQYF	TGCGCCAGCAGCCCAAGGACTAGCGACGACTACGAGCAGTACTTC
-	TRBD2	TRBV9	TRBJ2-3	CASSLAGGTDTQYF	TGTGCCAGCTCCCTAGCGGGAGGCACAGATACGCAGTATTTT
-	-	TRBV19	TRBJ2-1	CASTPGFVHEQFF	TGTGCCAGTACCCCAGGGTTCGTCCATGAGCAGTTCTTC
-	-	TRBV7-8	TRBJ2-2	CASSLVGGGGGANTGELFF	TGTGCCAGCAGCTTAGTCGGAGGTGGAGGGGGGGCGAACACCGGGGAGCTGTTTTTT
-	-	TRBV5-4	TRBJ2-3	CASEIGGAGPTDTQYF	TGTGCCAGCGAAATTGGGGGGGCAGGACCCACAGATACGCAGTATTTT
-	-	TRBV14	TRBJ1-1	CASSQGWGRGTEAFF	TGTGCCAGCAGCCAAGGATGGGGGAGGGGCACTGAAGCTTTCTTT
-	-	TRBV6-5	TRBJ1-5	CASSETGGQPQHF	TGTGCCAGCAGTGAAACAGGCGGCCAGCCCCAGCATTTT
-	TRBD1	TRBV25-1	TRBJ1-1	CASSEYGTGDTEAFF	TGTGCCAGCAGTGAATATGGGACAGGGGATACTGAAGCTTTCTTT
-	-	TRBV4-1	TRBJ2-7	CASSQDRDYTYEQYF	TGCGCCAGCAGCCAAGATCGGGATTATACCTACGAGCAGTACTTC
-	TRBD1	TRBV6-6	TRBJ2-7	CASSYSSGTGVEQYF	TGTGCCAGCAGTTACTCTTCCGGGACAGGGGTCGAGCAGTACTTC
-	-	TRBV7-9	TRBJ1-5	CASSPEGGNQPQHF	TGTGCCAGCAGCCCCGAGGGGGGGAATCAGCCCCAGCATTTT
-	-	TRBV5-1	TRBJ2-7	CASSLFLDSSYEQYF	TGCGCCAGCAGCTTGTTCCTGGACAGCTCCTACGAGCAGTACTTC
-	-	TRBV5-6	TRBJ1-2	CASSLAPTDYYGYTF	TGTGCCAGCAGCTTGGCCCCGACGGACTACTATGGCTACACCTTC
once	TRBD1	TRBV28	TRBJ1-1	CASSSDRADRTEAFF	TGTGCCAGCAGTTCCGACAGGGCAGATAGGACTGAAGCTTTCTTT
-	-	TRBV6-5	TRBJ1-1	CASSPMVLHPEAFF	TGTGCCAGCAGCCCTATGGTCCTCCACCCGGAAGCTTTCTTT
-	-	TRBV30	TRBJ1-5	CAWSVMGGDQPQHF	TGTGCCTGGAGTGTAATGGGGGGGGATCAGCCCCAGCATTTT
-	TRBD1	TRBV7-9	TRBJ2-1	CASSPGGTGHNEQFF	TGTGCCAGCAGCCCTGGAGGGACAGGTCACAATGAGCAGTTCTTC
-	-	TRBV11-2	TRBJ1-1	CASSLLALNTEAFF	TGTGCCAGCAGCTTATTAGCACTTAACACTGAAGCTTTCTTT
-	-	TRBV2	TRBJ1-1	CASRYTESHTEAFF	TGTGCCAGCAGGTACACAGAGTCGCACACTGAAGCTTTCTTT